This is a list of T cell receptor beta chains from one sample in a study of blood T cell repertoires in COVID-19. Clones were read by immunoSEQ multiplex PCR, and TCRdb kept only the in-frame ones, dropping some. The sample lists about 160,000 clones, approximately 80% occurring once. The sequencing input was peripheral blood. The receptors here all came from a man between 60 and 70 years old with acute or convalescent COVID-19. Each CDR3 is given with its conserved first and last residue. A D gene is named only where the DNA matches it firmly. Only some rows state a clone size, as once, few, many or a class for expanded clones.

d_gene | j_gene | v_gene | abundance | CDR3aa | CDR3nt
TRBD1 | TRBJ2-7 | TRBV6-5 | NA | CASRGGQGTRYEQYF | TGTGCCAGCAGAGGGGGACAGGGAACCCGCTACGAGCAGTACTTC
NA | TRBJ1-1 | TRBV7-9 | NA | CASSLTQGDTEAFF | TGTGCCAGCAGCTTAACACAGGGTGATACTGAAGCTTTCTTT
NA | TRBJ1-2 | TRBV4-1 | NA | CASSQPTGRDYGYTF | TGCGCCAGCAGCCAACCCACAGGGCGGGACTATGGCTACACCTTC
TRBD1 | TRBJ2-7 | TRBV3-1/TRBV3-2 | few | CASSSSPGTGLYEQYF | TGTGCCAGCAGCTCCTCGCCCGGGACAGGTCTCTACGAGCAGTACTTC
NA | TRBJ2-7 | TRBV13 | NA | CASSLGAPGNSYEQYF | TGTGCCAGCAGCTTAGGGGCTCCAGGGAACTCCTACGAGCAGTACTTC
TRBD1 | TRBJ1-5 | TRBV5-6 | NA | CASSLGTGGFSNQPQHF | TGTGCCAGCAGCTTGGGGACAGGGGGCTTTAGCAATCAGCCCCAGCATTTT
NA | TRBJ1-1 | TRBV5-6 | NA | CASSSRGIGTEAFF | TGTGCCAGCAGCTCAAGGGGGATCGGGACTGAAGCTTTCTTT
NA | TRBJ1-4 | TRBV7-8 | few | CASSTLGGEKLFF | TGTGCCAGCAGCACCTTAGGAGGGGAAAAACTGTTTTTT
TRBD2 | TRBJ2-5 | TRBV11-2 | few | CASSLVKTGGQETQYF | TGTGCCAGCAGCTTAGTCAAAACGGGGGGCCAAGAGACCCAGTACTTC
NA | TRBJ2-7 | TRBV5-1 | NA | CASSFSLSPRDFSYEQYF | TGCGCCAGCAGCTTCTCCCTGTCTCCCCGGGACTTTTCCTACGAGCAGTACTTC
TRBD2 | TRBJ2-3 | TRBV9 | NA | CASSVVLGGADTQYF | TGTGCCAGCAGCGTAGTTCTGGGGGGGGCAGATACGCAGTATTTT
NA | TRBJ2-7 | TRBV10-1 | NA | CASKDSFAPTEQYF | TGCGCCAGCAAGGACAGTTTCGCACCTACGGAGCAGTACTTC
NA | TRBJ1-6 | TRBV7-4 | NA | CASSLRQDMRSPLHF | TGTGCCAGCAGCCTTCGACAGGATATGCGTTCACCCCTCCACTTT
TRBD1 | TRBJ2-1 | TRBV27 | NA | CASKMLGQGINEQFF | TGTGCCAGCAAAATGCTGGGACAGGGGATAAATGAGCAGTTCTTC
TRBD2 | TRBJ2-2 | TRBV7-8 | NA | CASSFILRPGGTNTGELFF | TGTGCCAGCAGCTTCATCCTCCGCCCGGGGGGAACGAACACCGGGGAGCTGTTTTTT
NA | TRBJ2-1 | TRBV5-1 | NA | CASSLGSETGQFF | TGCGCCAGCAGCTTGGGGTCAGAGACGGGGCAGTTCTTC
TRBD2 | TRBJ2-2 | TRBV6-1 | NA | CASSEARTSGYTGELFF | TGTGCCAGCAGTGAAGCGAGGACTAGCGGATACACCGGGGAGCTGTTTTTT
TRBD2 | TRBJ2-1 | TRBV7-2 | NA | CASSSSRTSRNEQFF | TGTGCCAGCAGCTCCTCTCGGACTAGCAGGAATGAGCAGTTCTTC
TRBD1 | TRBJ1-2 | TRBV6-4 | NA | CASSDSGTGSSYTF | TGTGCCAGCAGTGACTCCGGGACAGGGTCTAGCTACACCTTC
NA | TRBJ1-1 | TRBV29-1 | NA | CSVEARGDTMNTEAFF | TGCAGCGTTGAGGCTAGGGGCGACACCATGAACACTGAAGCTTTCTTT
NA | TRBJ1-1 | TRBV30 | NA | CAWSDLGVTEAFF | TGTGCCTGGAGTGATCTAGGGGTAACTGAAGCTTTCTTT
TRBD2 | TRBJ2-7 | TRBV7-2 | NA | CASTAGGGYEQYF | TGTGCCAGCACCGCTGGCGGGGGCTACGAGCAGTACTTC
TRBD1 | TRBJ2-2 | TRBV9 | NA | CASSGGDRATGELFF | TGTGCCAGCAGCGGGGGGGACAGGGCCACCGGGGAGCTGTTTTTT
TRBD1 | TRBJ1-2 | TRBV5-4 | NA | CASSLDRGLYTF | TGTGCCAGCAGCTTGGACAGGGGGCTCTACACCTTC
TRBD1 | TRBJ2-7 | TRBV9 | NA | CASSATGGHEQYF | TGTGCCAGCAGCGCCACAGGGGGCCACGAGCAGTACTTC
TRBD2 | TRBJ2-4 | TRBV5-4 | NA | CASSLGDSGSSKNIQYF | TGTGCCAGCAGCTTGGGGGATAGCGGGTCGTCCAAAAACATTCAGTACTTC
NA | TRBJ1-2 | TRBV7-9 | NA | CASSLRGPGLDYGYTF | TGTGCCAGCAGCTTAAGGGGCCCGGGTTTAGACTATGGCTACACCTTC
TRBD1 | TRBJ1-1 | TRBV14 | NA | CASSQVTGGTEAFF | TGTGCCAGCAGCCAAGTAACAGGGGGCACTGAAGCTTTCTTT
TRBD1 | TRBJ1-2 | TRBV5-4 | NA | CASSPGQDLYGYTF | TGTGCCAGCAGCCCGGGACAGGACCTGTATGGCTACACCTTC
TRBD1 | TRBJ1-2 | TRBV6-4 | NA | CASSGQGLYGYTF | TGTGCCAGCAGCGGACAGGGCCTCTATGGCTACACCTTC
NA | TRBJ1-1 | TRBV9 | NA | CASSVDPGAAREAFF | TGTGCCAGCAGCGTAGACCCAGGGGCGGCCCGTGAAGCTTTCTTT
TRBD1 | TRBJ2-5 | TRBV7-2 | NA | CASSARDRVGETQYF | TGTGCCAGCAGCGCCCGGGACAGGGTCGGTGAGACCCAGTACTTC
TRBD2 | TRBJ2-1 | TRBV19 | NA | CASRTGTSGGVNEQFF | TGTGCCAGTAGGACCGGGACTAGCGGGGGGGTTAATGAGCAGTTCTTC
TRBD1 | TRBJ2-1 | TRBV6-2/TRBV6-3 | NA | CASSEGDSNYNEQFF | TGTGCCAGCAGCGAGGGGGACAGCAATTACAATGAGCAGTTCTTC
NA | TRBJ1-2 | TRBV3-1/TRBV3-2 | NA | CASSPPLASNYGYTF | TGTGCCAGCAGCCCCCCTTTGGCTAGTAACTATGGCTACACCTTC
NA | TRBJ2-7 | TRBV27 | NA | CASGRPTGTYEQYF | TGTGCCAGCGGCCGACCGACGGGGACCTACGAGCAGTACTTC
NA | TRBJ1-2 | TRBV4-3 | once | CASSQGVQGYTF | TGCGCCAGCAGCCAAGGGGTACAGGGCTACACCTTC
NA | TRBJ1-5 | TRBV7-2 | NA | CASSFRGGGGNQPQHF | TGTGCCAGCAGCTTCCGGGGAGGGGGTGGCAATCAGCCCCAGCATTTT
NA | TRBJ2-5 | TRBV11-2 | NA | CASSLQETQYF | TGTGCCAGCAGCCTTCAGGAGACCCAGTACTTC
TRBD2 | TRBJ2-1 | TRBV25-1 | NA | CASSERAGGSYNEQFF | TGTGCCAGCAGTGAAAGGGCGGGGGGGTCCTACAATGAGCAGTTCTTC
NA | TRBJ2-1 | TRBV21-1 | NA | CASSIERGGPNEQFF | TGTGCCAGCAGCATAGAGCGGGGGGGCCCCAATGAGCAGTTCTTC